Below, 5 T cell receptor beta chains from the same sample are listed, as sequenced in a study of blood T cell repertoires in COVID-19. Using immunoSEQ multiplex PCR, the repertoire was profiled, and TCRdb retains in-frame clones only, with some absent. The repertoire has around 150,000 clones, roughly 80% of them found once; the top ten carry more than 3%. The sample was peripheral blood. Source of these receptors: a woman aged 80 or over with acute or convalescent COVID-19.

The chain is built from TRBV13 and TRBJ1-1; 8 nucleotides agree with TRBD1. CDR3 length equals 16 residues. Per the germline V gene, CDR1 is PRHDT and CDR2 is FYEKMQ (reference sequence). V lost 5 bases to trimming and J lost 0 bases; unmatched junction nucleotides: 8. The CDR3: CASSRNRGGMNTEAFF. The CDR3 DNA follows: TGTGCCAGCAGCCGAAACAGGGGGGGGATGAACACTGAAGCTTTCTTT.

V usage is TRBV14 and J usage is TRBJ2-6, with D possibly matching TRBD2 (6 bases). The CDR3 extends over 17 amino acids. CDR1 SGHDN and CDR2 FVKESK come from the germline V gene. V lost 4 bases to trimming and J lost 1 base, with 14 bases between them. Here the CDR3 reads CASSRLSGGSGANVLTF. The DNA of the CDR3 is TGTGCCAGCAGCCGATTAAGTGGGGGGTCTGGGGCCAACGTCCTGACTTTC.

The rearrangement links TRBV5-1 to TRBJ2-7; 8 bases line up with TRBD2. This CDR3 has 14 amino acids. Germline V lookup: CDR1 SGHRS, CDR2 YFSETQ. V dropped 0 bases and J dropped 4; count of bases not matched to a gene: 3. The CDR3 loop reads CASSLEGLAYEQYF. The CDR3 DNA is TGCGCCAGCAGCTTGGAAGGACTAGCATACGAGCAGTACTTC.

The rearrangement joins TRBV4-2 to TRBJ2-3; 12 positions match TRBD2. V lost 0 bases and J lost 4; bases outside the gene matches: 5. The CDR3 spans 17 residues. Looked up from germline, CDR1 is LGHNA and CDR2 is YNFKEQ. The CDR3 coding sequence is TGTGCCAGCAGCCAAGATGCGGCTAGCGGGGGGGCAGATACGCAGTATTTT. Amino acids: CASSQDAASGGADTQYF.

This clone appeared a single time. The chain carries TRBV7-3 and TRBJ2-1, with a tentative D call TRBD2 (6 bases). V lost 5 bases, J lost 5 bases, and 22 bases lay in between. CDR1 is SGHTA, CDR2 FQGTGA, per germline. This CDR3 is 17 amino acids long. The CDR3 coding sequence is TGTGCCAGCAGCCCCTCCCCATCAGCGGGCCTCGACAATGAGCAGTTCTTC. Translating it yields CASSPSPSAGLDNEQFF.